The T cell receptor beta chain described here comes from a study of T-cell reconstitution after alpha-beta-depleted transplantation in children. Unique molecular identifiers featured in how the TCRbeta library was prepared. MiXCR was run by TCRdb on the PCR reads, yielding one entry per CDR3 protein. The sample yields over 400,000 distinct CDR3 sequences, around 46% seen once. Germline V gives CDR1 DFQATT, CDR2 SNEGSKA (reference sequence). V lost 0 bases to trimming and J lost 12 bases, with 12 bases between them. The CDR3 is made up of 11 amino acids. Study-level findings and limits: It was reported that alpha-beta T cells came from several hundred expanded graft clones (about two months after transplant).

Note on this clonotype: What it binds is not known.

The sample in question was PBMCs, obtained before TCRalphabeta/CD19-depleted stem cell transplant. This rearrangement joins TRBV20-1 to TRBJ2-7, with D maybe TRBD1 (6 bases). This TCR was recovered from a girl aged 2-9 years with aplastic anemia, due to receive a stem cell transplant. In DNA form, the CDR3 reads TGCAGTGCTAGAGATCGACAGGTTCGGTACTTC. It codes for CSARDRQVRYF.